This T cell receptor (beta chain) was profiled in a study of T cells in localized non-small cell lung cancer. Study-level findings and limits: Adjacent lung was found to contain a median roughly 60 of the top 100 tumor clones. Elevated circulating T cell density in blood was associated with longer overall survival. Uninvolved adjacent lung had higher T cell clonality than tumor and all other tissues.

This clone was observed at least ten times. The antigen is undetermined. Sequenced by immunoSEQ multiplex PCR; TCRdb stores in-frame clones only, minus some. The sample carries around 83,000 clones, over 70% recorded once. Germline trimming cut 4 bases from V and 4 bases from J; bases unmatched to any gene: 3. This CDR3 has 14 amino acids. Germline CDR1 and CDR2: GTSNPN and SVGIG (reference sequence). The sequenced sample was PBMCs, obtained before any cancer treatment. This receptor was taken from a man aged 35 to 69 with stage II squamous cell lung carcinoma. V and J are TRBV30 and TRBJ2-3; 12 nucleotides align to TRBD2. The CDR3 coding sequence is TGTGCCTGGACGACTAGCGGGAGTGCAGATACGCAGTATTTT. Translated: CAWTTSGSADTQYF.